The rows below give T cell receptor beta chains drawn from one sample of a study of beta chain features in type 1 diabetes. Profiling relied on immunoSEQ multiplex PCR, and the TCRdb table lists in-frame clones only, not all of them. This sample carries hundreds of thousands of clones, around 13% of them seen once, and the ten largest clones take roughly 0.033%. Sequenced sample: naive CD4+ T cells from blood. The source of these receptors is a man in his thirties or forties in good health. Each CDR3 is given with its conserved first and last residue.

v_gene	j_gene	CDR3aa
TRBV4-3	TRBJ1-3	CASSQSSTGSYTIYF
TRBV15	TRBJ2-1	CATSREGLMDNEQFF
TRBV4-1	TRBJ1-3	CASKRSAVVSFGNTIYF
TRBV30	TRBJ2-1	CAWAPNSYNEQFF
TRBV7-2	TRBJ2-7	CASSPGPSDEQYF
TRBV7-8	TRBJ1-1	CASSHHRLGLNTEAFF
TRBV10-3	TRBJ2-1	CAISEGSYNEQFF
TRBV30	TRBJ1-2	CARTALSSYTF
TRBV9	TRBJ2-3	CASSGGTGLKDTQYF
TRBV29-1	TRBJ2-5	CSVGVQRGGPETQYF
TRBV7-9	TRBJ2-3	CASSSTDTQYF
TRBV27	TRBJ2-3	CASSLGGTGQYF
TRBV5-8	TRBJ2-6	CASSPFTGQGSNVLTF
TRBV30	TRBJ2-3	CAWSRGGYADTQYF
TRBV7-8	TRBJ2-5	CASSKSGTGYQETQYF
TRBV29-1	TRBJ1-1	CSVGQAGDTEAFF
TRBV14	TRBJ1-4	CASSRPGQGRYEKLFF
TRBV2	TRBJ2-4	CASSIAKNIQYF
TRBV5-4	TRBJ2-5	CASSSDRESQYF
TRBV30	TRBJ2-1	CAWRGTSSRVNEQFF
TRBV11-2	TRBJ2-1	CASSLDHSGLGNEQFF
TRBV7-6	TRBJ2-7	CASSPGTSGPYEQYF
TRBV4-3	TRBJ2-2	CASSQASGPTGELFF
TRBV7-6	TRBJ2-3	CASSLDLVPTDTQYF
TRBV4-3	TRBJ2-4	CASSQEKAGYPIAKNIQYF
TRBV6-5	TRBJ2-6	CASRRDGSGANVLTF
TRBV5-1	TRBJ2-7	CASSPPGKATTGQYF
TRBV5-4	TRBJ2-3	CASSPRTSGRAPDTQYF
TRBV7-2	TRBJ2-3	CASSPPGPAVGTQYF
TRBV29-1	TRBJ1-2	CSVVRTGGRGYTF
TRBV7-2	TRBJ1-2	CASSLTGNGYTF
TRBV7-6	TRBJ2-3	CASSLGAPGTDTQYF
TRBV7-9	TRBJ2-5	CASSLDTAKGETQYF
TRBV7-2	TRBJ2-1	CASSLEGRGTSSYNEQFF
TRBV20-1	TRBJ2-3	CSASGADTQYF
TRBV7-2	TRBJ2-3	CASSFPSTDTQYF
TRBV30	TRBJ1-1	CAWSVQVNTEAFF
TRBV29-1	TRBJ1-1	CSVSGRANTEAFF
TRBV25-1	TRBJ2-5	CASSEGGSGRFRETQYF
TRBV13	TRBJ2-1	CASSLLAGGDEQFF
TRBV30	TRBJ1-1	CAWSVQGATEAFF
TRBV4-3	TRBJ2-2	CASSQEIGDSGGELFF
TRBV29-1	TRBJ1-1	CSAGGGRNTEAFF
TRBV7-8	TRBJ2-3	CASSLAVAGGIFTDTQYF
TRBV6-5	TRBJ2-5	CASTRGRRETQYF
TRBV9	TRBJ1-2	CASSDSRTRYYGYTF
TRBV7-2	TRBJ2-2	CATGQGFSNTGELFF
TRBV6-1	TRBJ2-1	CASKGSGFYNEQFF
TRBV7-3	TRBJ1-2	CASSLNHLAVITNYGYTF
TRBV7-2	TRBJ1-5	CASSLDPKVQHF
TRBV27	TRBJ1-5	CASRTAGANQPQHF
TRBV23-1	TRBJ1-5	CASSRLAVGGFNQPQHF
TRBV6-5	TRBJ2-3	CASSPRGVTDTQYF
TRBV5-1	TRBJ1-2	CASSTAGRTYGYTF
TRBV7-9	TRBJ1-2	CASSSIKGQVYGYTF
TRBV21-1	TRBJ2-5	CASTANWGRETQYF
TRBV9	TRBJ2-7	CASSPEVGTGSYEQYF
TRBV11-3	TRBJ2-5	CASSSLDRGWETQYF
TRBV30	TRBJ1-2	CAWIRKGHTTNYGYTF